These 12 T cell receptor beta chains share one sample of origin, sequenced in a study of CXCR3-negative and CXCR3-positive naive CD8 T cells. The authors prepared UMI-labeled TRB cDNA libraries by 5' RACE. TCRdb reprocessed the 5' RACE reads, with one entry per CDR3 protein and no DNA. The ten most abundant clones cover around 1.9% of a sample with 38,000 or so distinct CDR3 sequences. What was sequenced was naive CXCR3- CD8+ T cells from blood. Subset denoted: CD45RO-CCR7+CD27+CD95- naive CD8+ T cells lacking CXCR3 (TNR3-). The receptors were gathered from a human donor in good health. Some clones in this sample may be carry-over from other donors' samples.

V usage is TRBV5-1 and J usage is TRBJ1-1; TCRdb picks TRBD1, but there is no DNA to check that call. There are 13 residues in the CDR3. Germline-derived CDR1 and CDR2 are SGHRS and YFSETQ. The CDR3 here is CASRSPRDPRAFF.

The rearrangement joins TRBV20-1 to TRBJ1-1; TCRdb's D gene call, TRBD1, goes unchecked for lack of DNA. This CDR3 contains 12 residues. In germline, CDR1 is DFQATT, CDR2 SNEGSKA (reference sequence). CDR3 residues: CSAAQGDTEAFF.

The J gene is TRBJ2-7, the V gene TRBV20-1; TCRdb names TRBD2, which stays unverified in the absence of DNA. CDR3 length: 13 amino acids. Germline V gene lookup returns CDR1 DFQATT and CDR2 SNEGSKA (reference sequence). CDR3 residues: CSARRDEYYEQYF.

V and J are TRBV7-3 and TRBJ2-7; the TRBD1 assignment by TCRdb is unverifiable without DNA. The CDR3 consists of 15 residues. Looked up from germline, CDR1 is SGHTA and CDR2 is FQGTGA. CDR3 loop: CASSFGTGGPYEQYF. The whole variable domain, filled in from reference TRBV7-3 and TRBJ2-7, reads GAGVSQTPSNKVTEKGKYVELRCDPISGHTALYWYRQSLGQGPEFLIYFQGTGAADDSGLPNDRFFAVRPEGSVSTLKIQRTERGDSAVYLCASSFGTGGPYEQYFGPGTRLTVT.

CDR3: CSAAGADYNEQFF. V and J are TRBV29-1 and TRBJ2-1; TCRdb selects TRBD1, and the lack of DNA leaves this call unchecked. This CDR3 contains 13 residues. Germline-derived CDR1 and CDR2 are SQVTM and ANQGSEA.

This chain connects TRBV28 to TRBJ1-2; TCRdb gives TRBD1 as the D gene, but with no DNA this cannot be confirmed. This CDR3 has 15 residues. Germline loops: CDR1 MDHEN, CDR2 SYDVKM. CDR3: CASSRKQGAGYGYTF.

V and J are TRBV9 and TRBJ2-5. The germline CDR1 and CDR2 sequences are SGDLS and YYNGEE. There are 15 residues in the CDR3. CDR3 amino acids: CASSVGIRSDETQYF. Together with reference TRBV9 and TRBJ2-5, the CDR3 gives the full variable domain: DSGVTQTPKHLITATGQRVTLRCSPRSGDLSVYWYQQSLDQGLQFLIQYYNGEERAKGNILERFSAQQFPDLHSELNLSSLELGDSALYFCASSVGIRSDETQYFGPGTRLLVL.

This chain connects TRBV5-1 to TRBJ2-3. This CDR3 contains 14 residues. Germline V gives CDR1 SGHRS, CDR2 YFSETQ. The CDR3 sequence is CASSLGWVTDTQYF.

This clonotype is medium-sized (0.01 to 0.1%) by frequency. This chain connects TRBV29-1 to TRBJ1-2; TCRdb proposes TRBD1, but this gene call is untestable without DNA. This CDR3 region has 12 residues. Per the germline V gene, CDR1 is SQVTM and CDR2 is ANQGSEA. The CDR3 loop reads CSVPGQGDGYTF.

This rearrangement joins TRBV28 to TRBJ2-1. The CDR3 totals 14 residues. CDR1 is MDHEN, CDR2 SYDVKM, per germline. CDR3 residues: CASSQVYLYNEQFF. Based on the CDR3 plus reference TRBV28 and TRBJ2-1, the full variable domain is DVKVTQSSRYLVKRTGEKVFLECVQDMDHENMFWYRQDPGLGLRLIYFSYDVKMKEKGDIPEGYSVSREKKERFSLILESASTNQTSMYLCASSQVYLYNEQFFGPGTRLTVL.

J is TRBJ1-2 and V is TRBV7-9; TCRdb calls TRBD1, which cannot be checked without DNA. The CDR3 extends over 16 amino acids. In germline, CDR1 is SEHNR, CDR2 FQNEAQ (reference sequence). CDR3 sequence: CASSLIETGQPYGYTF. The full variable domain, completed using reference TRBV7-9 and TRBJ1-2, is DTGVSQNPRHKITKRGQNVTFRCDPISEHNRLYWYRQTLGQGPEFLTYFQNEAQLEKSRLLSDRFSAERPKGSFSTLEIQRTEQGDSAMYLCASSLIETGQPYGYTFGSGTRLTVV.

The chain recombines TRBV18 with TRBJ2-1; the TCRdb D gene call, TRBD1, has no DNA to confirm it. This CDR3 is built from 17 residues. Germline assignment: CDR1 KGHSH and CDR2 LQKENI. This CDR3 reads CASSPPPGNGLTGEQFF.